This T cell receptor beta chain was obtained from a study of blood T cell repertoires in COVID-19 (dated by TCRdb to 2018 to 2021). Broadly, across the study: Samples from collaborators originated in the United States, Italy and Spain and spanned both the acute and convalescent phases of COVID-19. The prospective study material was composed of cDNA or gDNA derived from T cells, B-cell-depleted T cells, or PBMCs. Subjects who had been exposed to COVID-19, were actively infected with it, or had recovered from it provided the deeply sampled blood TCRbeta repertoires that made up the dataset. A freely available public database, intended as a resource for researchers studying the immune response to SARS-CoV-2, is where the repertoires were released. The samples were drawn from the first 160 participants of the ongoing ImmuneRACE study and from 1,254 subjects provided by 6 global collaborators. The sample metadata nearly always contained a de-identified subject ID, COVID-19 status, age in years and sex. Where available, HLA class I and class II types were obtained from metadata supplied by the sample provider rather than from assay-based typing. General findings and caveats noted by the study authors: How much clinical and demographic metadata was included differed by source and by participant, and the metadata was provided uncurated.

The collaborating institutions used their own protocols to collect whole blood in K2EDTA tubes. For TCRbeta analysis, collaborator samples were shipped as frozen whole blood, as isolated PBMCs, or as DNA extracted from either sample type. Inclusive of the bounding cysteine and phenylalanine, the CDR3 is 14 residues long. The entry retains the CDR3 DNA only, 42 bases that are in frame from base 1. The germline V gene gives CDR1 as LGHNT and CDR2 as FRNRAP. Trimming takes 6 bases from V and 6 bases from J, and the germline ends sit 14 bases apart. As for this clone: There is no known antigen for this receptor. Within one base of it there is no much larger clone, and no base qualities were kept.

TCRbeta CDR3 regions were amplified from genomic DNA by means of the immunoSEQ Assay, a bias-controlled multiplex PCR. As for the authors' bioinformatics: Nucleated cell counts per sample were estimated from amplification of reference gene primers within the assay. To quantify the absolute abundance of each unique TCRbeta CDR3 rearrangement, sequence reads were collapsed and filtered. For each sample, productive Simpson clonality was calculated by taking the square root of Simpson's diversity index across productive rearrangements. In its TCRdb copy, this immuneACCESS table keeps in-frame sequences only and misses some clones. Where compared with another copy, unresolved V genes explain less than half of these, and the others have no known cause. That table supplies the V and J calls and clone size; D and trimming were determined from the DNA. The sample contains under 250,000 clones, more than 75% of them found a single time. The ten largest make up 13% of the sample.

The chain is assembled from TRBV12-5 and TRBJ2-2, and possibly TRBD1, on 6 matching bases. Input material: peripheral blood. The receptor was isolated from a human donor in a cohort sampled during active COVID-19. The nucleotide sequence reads TGTGCTAGTGGGGCTGAAAACAGGGCCGGGGAGCTGTTTTTT. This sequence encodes CASGAENRAGELFF. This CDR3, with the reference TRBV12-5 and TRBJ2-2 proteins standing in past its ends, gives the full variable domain DARVTQTPRHKVTEMGQEVTMRCQPILGHNTVFWYRQTMMQGLELLAYFRNRAPLDDSGMPKDRFSAEMPDATLATLKIQPSEPRDSAVYFCASGAENRAGELFFGEGSRLTVL.